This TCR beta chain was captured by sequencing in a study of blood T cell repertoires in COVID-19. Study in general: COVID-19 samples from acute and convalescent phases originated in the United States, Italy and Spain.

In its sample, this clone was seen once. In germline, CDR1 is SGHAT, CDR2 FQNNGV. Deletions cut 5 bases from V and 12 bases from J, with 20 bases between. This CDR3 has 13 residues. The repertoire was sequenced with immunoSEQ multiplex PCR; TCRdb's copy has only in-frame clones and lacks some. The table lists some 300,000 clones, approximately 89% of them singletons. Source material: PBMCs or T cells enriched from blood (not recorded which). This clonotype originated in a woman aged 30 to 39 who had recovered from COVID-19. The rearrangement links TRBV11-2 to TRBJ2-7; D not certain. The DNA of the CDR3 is TGTGCCAGCAGCAGCGATATCCCCGCGAGGATGTACTTC. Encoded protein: CASSSDIPARMYF.